A selection of T cell receptor beta chains follows, all from one sample in a study of CD8 T cells in ankylosing spondylitis. MiXCR was run by TCRdb on the 5' RACE reads, yielding one entry per CDR3 protein. Here the sample spans roughly 700,000 distinct CDR3 sequences, roughly 19% being singletons. Sequenced input: blood, either unsorted or a sorted T cell fraction (not recorded which). The receptors here all came from a male donor with ankylosing spondylitis. CDR3s include the opening cysteine and the closing phenylalanine or tryptophan. The order of the fields is clone size, D gene, V gene, CDR3 length, J gene, CDR3 protein, CDR3 DNA. The D gene is left open where the match is weak. The listing skips clone size in some rows; elsewhere it reads once, few, many or a size class.

clone_size: -; d_call: -; v_call: TRBV12-3/TRBV12-4; cdr3_length: 13; j_call: TRBJ1-2; cdr3_aa: CASSRHRQDGYTF; cdr3_nt: TGTGCCAGCAGTCGTCATCGGCAGGATGGCTACACCTTC
clone_size: -; d_call: -; v_call: TRBV29-1; cdr3_length: 13; j_call: TRBJ2-7; cdr3_aa: CSVLVDSDYEQYF; cdr3_nt: TGCAGCGTTCTCGTAGACAGCGACTACGAGCAGTACTTC
clone_size: many; d_call: -; v_call: TRBV7-9; cdr3_length: 16; j_call: TRBJ1-6; cdr3_aa: CASSSGAGFYNSPLHF; cdr3_nt: TGTGCCAGCAGCTCAGGTGCAGGGTTCTATAATTCACCCCTCCACTTT
clone_size: -; d_call: TRBD2; v_call: TRBV10-3; cdr3_length: 14; j_call: TRBJ2-7; cdr3_aa: CAITPGTSDVQQYF; cdr3_nt: TGTGCCATCACGCCCGGGACTAGCGACGTGCAGCAGTACTTC
clone_size: -; d_call: TRBD2; v_call: TRBV11-1; cdr3_length: 20; j_call: TRBJ2-2; cdr3_aa: CASSLAWGLAGESDTGELFF; cdr3_nt: TGTGCCAGCAGCTTAGCCTGGGGACTAGCGGGAGAGTCGGACACCGGGGAGCTGTTTTTT
clone_size: -; d_call: -; v_call: TRBV24-1; cdr3_length: 15; j_call: TRBJ2-2; cdr3_aa: CATSEERALPGELFF; cdr3_nt: TGTGCCACCAGTGAAGAGCGGGCCCTCCCCGGGGAGCTGTTTTTT
clone_size: -; d_call: -; v_call: TRBV20-1; cdr3_length: 14; j_call: TRBJ2-7; cdr3_aa: CSANPSGPHYEQYF; cdr3_nt: TGCAGTGCCAACCCCAGCGGCCCTCACTACGAGCAGTACTTC
clone_size: -; d_call: -; v_call: TRBV7-2; cdr3_length: 15; j_call: TRBJ1-2; cdr3_aa: CASSLKGSDLYGYTF; cdr3_nt: TGTGCCAGCAGCTTAAAGGGGTCTGACCTCTATGGCTACACCTTC
clone_size: -; d_call: -; v_call: TRBV4-2; cdr3_length: 16; j_call: TRBJ1-1; cdr3_aa: CASSQEGHGFGTEAFF; cdr3_nt: TGTGCCAGCAGCCAAGAGGGGCACGGATTCGGCACTGAAGCTTTCTTT
clone_size: -; d_call: TRBD2; v_call: TRBV2; cdr3_length: 13; j_call: TRBJ2-1; cdr3_aa: CASRAGGRNEQFF; cdr3_nt: TGTGCCAGCAGAGCGGGGGGGCGCAATGAGCAGTTCTTC
clone_size: many; d_call: -; v_call: TRBV24-1; cdr3_length: 12; j_call: TRBJ1-5; cdr3_aa: CATSDVGWPQHF; cdr3_nt: TGTGCCACCAGTGATGTCGGTTGGCCCCAGCATTTT
clone_size: many; d_call: TRBD1; v_call: TRBV28; cdr3_length: 14; j_call: TRBJ1-6; cdr3_aa: CASITGQGVSPLHF; cdr3_nt: TGTGCCAGCATTACTGGACAGGGAGTCTCACCCCTCCACTTT
clone_size: -; d_call: -; v_call: TRBV5-1; cdr3_length: 14; j_call: TRBJ1-1; cdr3_aa: CASSLSVPNTEAFF; cdr3_nt: TGCGCCAGCAGCTTGTCCGTTCCGAACACTGAAGCTTTCTTT
clone_size: once; d_call: -; v_call: TRBV28; cdr3_length: 16; j_call: TRBJ2-4; cdr3_aa: CARSSIQGTAKNIQYF; cdr3_nt: TGTGCCAGAAGTTCTATACAGGGAACGGCCAAAAACATTCAGTACTTC
clone_size: -; d_call: TRBD1; v_call: TRBV24-1; cdr3_length: 17; j_call: TRBJ2-7; cdr3_aa: CATSDKAPGQGAREQYF; cdr3_nt: TGTGCCACCAGTGATAAGGCCCCGGGACAGGGGGCTCGAGAGCAGTACTTC
clone_size: -; d_call: -; v_call: TRBV5-1; cdr3_length: 17; j_call: TRBJ1-3; cdr3_aa: CASSLGTTGISGNTIYF; cdr3_nt: TGCGCCAGCAGCTTGGGAACCACAGGGATCTCTGGAAACACCATATATTTT
clone_size: -; d_call: TRBD2; v_call: TRBV20-1; cdr3_length: 16; j_call: TRBJ2-1; cdr3_aa: CSAGIGASGSVNEQFF; cdr3_nt: TGCAGTGCTGGCATTGGGGCTAGCGGGAGTGTCAATGAGCAGTTCTTC